The 8 T cell receptor beta chains below all came from one sample that was sequenced in a study of cytotoxic CD8 clonotypes in ibrutinib-treated CLL. Data came from immunoSEQ multiplex PCR; TCRdb stores just in-frame clones and leaves some out. The sample has fewer than 400,000 clones; 67% are singletons. The sample in question was PBMCs, obtained after 36 months of ibrutinib treatment. These receptor sequences come from a human donor with chronic lymphocytic leukemia.

This clone was picked up many times. The chain links TRBV7-3 to TRBJ2-1; 10 positions match TRBD2. Losses at the gene ends were 5 bases for V and 7 bases for J; bases not matched to a gene: 5. The V gene's germline CDR1 is SGHTA and CDR2 FQGTGA. This CDR3 contains 14 residues. The CDR3 is CASSGLGLANEQFF. Here the CDR3 DNA reads TGTGCCAGCAGCGGGCTGGGACTAGCGAATGAGCAGTTCTTC. The complete variable domain, with remaining parts taken from reference TRBV7-3 and TRBJ2-1, reads GAGVSQTPSNKVTEKGKYVELRCDPISGHTALYWYRQSLGQGPEFLIYFQGTGAADDSGLPNDRFFAVRPEGSVSTLKIQRTERGDSAVYLCASSGLGLANEQFFGPGTRLTVL.

This clone was observed a handful of times. J is TRBJ2-7 and V is TRBV13; 8 nucleotides match TRBD1. CDR3 size: 15 residues. J lost 3 bases, V lost 1 base, and 5 bases had no gene match. Germline-derived CDR1 and CDR2 are PRHDT and FYEKMQ (reference sequence). CDR3 coding DNA: TGTGCCAGCAGCTTAGCCGGACAGGGCTACTACGAGCAGTACTTC. Encoded protein: CASSLAGQGYYEQYF. Full variable domain (rest looked up from reference TRBV13 and TRBJ2-7): AAGVIQSPRHLIKEKRETATLKCYPIPRHDTVYWYQQGPGQDPQFLISFYEKMQSDKGSIPDRFSAQQFSDYHSELNMSSLELGDSALYFCASSLAGQGYYEQYFGPGTRLTVT.

The sample holds a few counts of this clone. The chain joins TRBV20-1 to TRBJ2-3; no reliable D call. There are 10 residues in the CDR3. Per germline, CDR1 DFQATT and CDR2 SNEGSKA (reference sequence). V was cut by 5 bases and J by 5 bases, with 5 bases left in between. The CDR3: CSAERDTQYF. DNA of the CDR3: TGCAGTGCTGAGCGAGATACGCAGTATTTT.

The chain combines TRBV7-8 with TRBJ2-7; D is perhaps TRBD1 (6 bases). The V gene's germline CDR1 is SGHVS and CDR2 FQNEAQ. There are 16 residues in the CDR3. V was trimmed by 1 base and J by 3 bases, leaving 16 bases between them. The CDR3: CASSLVGAPARYEQYF. For the CDR3, the DNA is TGTGCCAGCAGCTTAGTGGGGGCCCCAGCACGCTACGAGCAGTACTTC.

On this clone itself: Additional DNA sequences in this sample encode the identical CDR3. V is TRBV6-5 and J is TRBJ2-5; D is perhaps TRBD2 (6 bases). The V gene lost 2 bases and the J gene lost 3 bases, with 7 bases spanning the gap. The germline CDR1 and CDR2 sequences are MNHEY and SVGAGI. The CDR3 runs 13 residues. The CDR3 nucleotides read TGTGCCAGCAGTTACGCGGGAAAAGAGACCCAGTACTTC. Residues: CASSYAGKETQYF.

A note on this clone: A read error may produce the germline difference seen at one junction end. The chain has TRBV27 and TRBJ1-2; the match to TRBD1 covers 11 bases. This CDR3 has 14 amino acids. CDR1 and CDR2 (germline): MNHEY, SMNVEV (reference sequence). The CDR3 DNA follows: TGTGCCAGCAGTATCGGACAGGGGGCAACTCAAATAGCCTTC. Protein: CASSIGQGATQIAF.

This clone was counted only a few times. The V call is TRBV15, the J call TRBJ2-2; 7 positions match TRBD1. CDR1 is LNHNV and CDR2 is YYDKDF in the germline V gene (reference sequence). V shed 6 bases and J 10 bases; nucleotides not matched to a gene: 11. The CDR3 runs 14 residues. The CDR3 nucleotides are TGTGCCACCAGAGCCTCCGGTAGGGGGCTGGAGCTGTTTTTT. Its translation is CATRASGRGLELFF.

The chain recombines TRBV7-8 with TRBJ2-3; 9 positions agree with TRBD2. Germline CDR1 is SGHVS and CDR2 is FQNEAQ. The trim removed 5 bases at V and 1 base at J, leaving 10 bases unmatched. CDR3 length: 17 residues. CDR3 sequence reads: CASSLRGSGRRTDTQYF. The CDR3 DNA sequence: TGTGCCAGCAGCCTTAGGGGTAGCGGGAGACGCACAGATACGCAGTATTTT.